The present T cell receptor (beta chain) was sequenced within a study of T cell changes during pregnancy in multiple sclerosis. Produced via immunoSEQ multiplex PCR; TCRdb's table is partial and in-frame only. Here the sample spans approximately 94,000 clones, about 90% being singletons. This CDR3 is 16 amino acids long. Trimming cost V 2 bases and J 2 bases, with 13 bases left between them. Germline CDR1 SEHNR, CDR2 FQNEAQ (reference sequence). This clonotype was obtained from a female donor with multiple sclerosis, enrolled in a pregnancy study. The sample here was peripheral blood, taken after pregnancy. V and J are TRBV7-9 and TRBJ1-5, with D perhaps matching TRBD1 (6 bases). The CDR3 sequence is CASSLWAGVGNQPQHF. CDR3 nucleotide sequence: TGTGCCAGCAGCTTATGGGCAGGGGTAGGCAATCAGCCCCAGCATTTT.